This T cell receptor (beta chain) is drawn from a study of cytomegalovirus exposure and HLA in healthy donors. CDR1 is MGHRA and CDR2 is YSYEKL in the germline V gene. This CDR3 is 16 amino acids long. V was trimmed by 0 bases and J by 7 bases, leaving 18 bases between them. The study ran its PCR with 60 Vbeta and 13 Jbeta primers. The repertoire was sequenced with immunoSEQ multiplex PCR; TCRdb's copy has only in-frame clones and lacks some. The sample is made up of roughly 75,000 clones, and the top ten hold roughly 0.9% of it. The receptor's source is a boy under 18 in good health and CMV-seronegative. V and J are TRBV4-1 and TRBJ1-2; a possible D gene is TRBD1 (6 bases). Sequenced input: PBMCs. The CDR3 DNA reads TGCGCCAGCAGCCAAGATAATAGGCAGGGGTCATCTGGCTACACCTTC. Translated, it gives CASSQDNRQGSSGYTF.